Listed below are T cell receptor beta chains from one sample, sequenced in a study of T cell responses to AZD1222 COVID-19 vaccine. Only in-frame clones appear in the TCRdb table, and some are missing; sequencing was by immunoSEQ multiplex PCR. The sample comprises some 120,000 clones, more than 85% of which are singletons, and 8.5% to 14% rests with the top ten. The sequences come from peripheral blood, collected on day 0 of MenACWY control vaccination. Source of these receptors: an adult in good health. Both conserved end residues are trimmed from each CDR3. Each record gives: J gene, V gene, CDR3 protein.

TRBJ1-1,TRBV6-2/TRBV6-3,ASSYPRVGGNTEAF
TRBJ2-2,TRBV12-3/TRBV12-4,ASSPIQVGELF
TRBJ1-5,TRBV2,ASMDHNQPQH
TRBJ1-1,TRBV5-1,ASSSWTGMNTEAF
TRBJ2-7,TRBV19,ASSIGNSNHEQY
TRBJ1-4,TRBV30,ACDPTFGTVREKLF
TRBJ2-7,TRBV9,ASSAGTGGYEQY
TRBJ2-2,TRBV3-1/TRBV3-2,ASSQDLGTANTGELF
TRBJ2-2,TRBV29-1,SVEIGAGESGELF
TRBJ2-3,TRBV19,ASTHRGQNTQY
TRBJ2-7,TRBV10-3,AISWGHYDSYEQY
TRBJ1-2,TRBV2,ASSRDFYGYT
TRBJ2-2,TRBV7-7,ASSSTQLGELF
TRBJ1-1,TRBV12-3/TRBV12-4,ASSPYGNTEAF
TRBJ2-7,TRBV6-5,ASKSLVLGEQY
TRBJ2-3,TRBV2,ASNLAGEGTQY
TRBJ2-3,TRBV9,ASNVGGARTDTQY
TRBJ2-1,TRBV12-3/TRBV12-4,ASSRSGFSEQF
TRBJ2-1,TRBV6-2/TRBV6-3,ASSASLRNEQF
TRBJ1-1,TRBV6-5,ASSYGRENTEAF
TRBJ2-3,TRBV7-3,ASSFHSTDTQY
TRBJ2-1,TRBV9,ASSVGGGRTNEQF
TRBJ2-4,TRBV7-6,ASSLHPAAQGLAKNIQY
TRBJ1-1,TRBV9,ASSVVETNTEAF
TRBJ2-2,TRBV6-6,ASSPQGARFGGELF
TRBJ2-4,TRBV12-3/TRBV12-4,ASTGDKNIQY
TRBJ2-3,TRBV27,ASSALAGPDTQY
TRBJ2-1,TRBV4-1,ASSQAIAGAFNEQF